One sample yielded the 21 T cell receptor beta chains listed below, sequenced in a study of T cell responses to AZD1222 COVID-19 vaccine. TCRdb's table, derived via immunoSEQ multiplex PCR, lists solely in-frame clones and lacks some. The data show around 54,000 clones, 70% to 90% seen once. The source was peripheral blood, collected 28 days after the second AZD1222 dose. The receptors derive from an adult who received the AZD1222 COVID-19 vaccine.

The chain uses TRBV6-1 and TRBJ1-5; D perhaps matches TRBD1 (5 bases). CDR3 size: 13 residues. V gave up 3 bases and J gave up 2 bases, with 5 bases separating them. In germline, CDR1 is MNHNS, CDR2 SASEGT. This CDR3 reads CASSETGNQPQHF. The DNA of the CDR3 is TGTGCCAGCAGTGAGACAGGCAATCAGCCCCAGCATTTT.

The V call is TRBV19, the J call TRBJ2-2, with 8 bases matching TRBD2. The CDR3 loop spans 15 amino acids. The trim removed 6 bases at V and 3 bases at J, leaving 6 bases unmatched. CDR1 and CDR2 (germline): LNHDA, SQIVND (reference sequence). The CDR3 DNA is TGTGCCAGTAGCCCAGCGGGAGCGTACACCGGGGAGCTGTTTTTT. Translating gives CASSPAGAYTGELFF.

This clone was recorded once. The chain links TRBV4-2 to TRBJ2-2, with 8 bases lining up with TRBD1. Germline-derived CDR1 and CDR2 are LGHNA and YNFKEQ. CDR3 size: 14 residues. The V gene end was trimmed by 5 bases and the J gene end by 4 bases; junction bases not matched to a gene: 3. CDR3 protein: CASSYGQGTGELFF. The CDR3 DNA sequence: TGTGCCAGCAGCTACGGACAGGGCACCGGGGAGCTGTTTTTT.

This chain joins TRBV4-1 and TRBJ1-4, with 7 nucleotides matching TRBD1. The CDR3 length is 15 residues. CDR1 MGHRA and CDR2 YSYEKL come from the germline V gene. After removal of 2 bases from V and 5 bases from J, the junction contained 5 bases not matched to a gene. For the CDR3, the DNA is TGCGCCAGCAGCCAAAGGGGGCCCAGAAATGAAAAACTGTTTTTT. This translates into CASSQRGPRNEKLFF.

The chain joins TRBV10-3 to TRBJ2-7; 9 bases are a match to TRBD1. There are 13 residues in the CDR3. Germline CDR1 and CDR2: ENHRY and SYGVKD. V was pared by 6 bases and J by 10 bases, with 10 bases of the junction left unmatched. The CDR3 loop reads CAIRPGTGGLQYF. The CDR3 region has the DNA TGTGCCATCAGGCCGGGAACAGGGGGCTTACAGTACTTC.

The J gene is TRBJ1-2, the V gene TRBV6-5; D unresolved. The ends were cut back, 0 bases at V and 2 bases at J, with 10 bases in the middle. The CDR3 runs 15 residues. The germline V gene has CDR1 MNHEY and CDR2 SVGAGI. The CDR3 is CASSYSLSGNYGYTF. The CDR3, as DNA: TGTGCCAGCAGTTACTCGTTATCTGGGAACTATGGCTACACCTTC.

V and J are TRBV4-3 and TRBJ2-7; no clear D gene. Trimming pared 0 bases from V and 2 bases from J, leaving 8 bases between. CDR3 length: 14 amino acids. Germline CDR1 is LGHNA and CDR2 is YSLEER. The CDR3 loop reads CASSQDQAAYEQYF. The CDR3 DNA reads as TGCGCCAGCAGCCAAGATCAGGCTGCCTACGAGCAGTACTTC.

This clone has just a few counts. The chain is built from TRBV19 and TRBJ2-2; D remains ambiguous. The ends were cut back, 4 bases at V and 5 bases at J, with 11 bases in the middle. The CDR3 contains 14 residues. Looked up from germline, CDR1 is LNHDA and CDR2 is SQIVND (reference sequence). The CDR3 is CASSTFALTGELFF. The CDR3 DNA is TGTGCCAGTAGTACCTTTGCCCTAACCGGGGAGCTGTTTTTT.

This clone was seen once. The V and J genes are TRBV25-1 and TRBJ2-7; maybe TRBD1 (5 bases). Germline lookup yields CDR1 MGHDK and CDR2 SYGVNS. This CDR3 spans 12 amino acids. V shed 5 bases and J shed 4 bases, with 9 bases lying between them. The CDR3 DNA sequence: TGTGCCAGCAGTATCCAGGGTTACGAGCAGTACTTC. Its translation is CASSIQGYEQYF.

The V gene is TRBV7-9, the J gene TRBJ1-2, with D unresolved. The V end lost 3 bases, the J end lost 6 bases, and 11 bases lay between the germline ends. CDR3 length: 13 residues. Germline V gene sequence: CDR1 SEHNR, CDR2 FQNEAQ (reference sequence). CDR3 in DNA: TGTGCCAGCAGCTTTAACGCGGCCGATGGCTACACCTTC. Its protein is CASSFNAADGYTF.

The gene calls are TRBV19 and TRBJ1-2, with a tentative D call TRBD1 (5 bases). V lost 7 bases and J 3 bases, leaving 12 bases between the germline ends. CDR1 and CDR2 from the germline V gene are LNHDA and SQIVND (reference sequence). The CDR3 extends over 13 amino acids. The DNA of the CDR3 is TGTGCCAGTAACCGGGGACGGGACTATGGCTACACCTTC. Translation: CASNRGRDYGYTF.

This clone has just one count. The chain combines TRBV11-3 with TRBJ2-1; the match to TRBD1 covers 8 bases. The J segment lost 9 bases and the V segment lost 1 base, leaving 8 bases of the junction unmatched. CDR3 length: 15 residues. Germline V gene sequence: CDR1 SGHNT, CDR2 YENEEA. The CDR3: CASSLGQGAISEQFF. CDR3 nucleotide sequence: TGTGCCAGCAGCTTAGGGCAGGGGGCAATTTCTGAGCAGTTCTTC.

The chain carries TRBV18 and TRBJ2-7; 14 nucleotides match TRBD2. CDR1 is KGHSH and CDR2 is LQKENI in the germline V gene. J gave up 5 bases and V 3 bases, and 3 bases lay outside the gene matches. This CDR3 region has 15 residues. The CDR3 region has the DNA TGTGCCAGCTCACCCCAGGGACTAGCGGGGGACGAGCAGTACTTC. It codes for CASSPQGLAGDEQYF.

This chain links TRBV5-1 with TRBJ2-1; 8 nucleotides agree with TRBD2. In germline, CDR1 is SGHRS, CDR2 YFSETQ. Unmatched junction bases numbered 12, after V lost 3 bases and J lost 7 bases. The CDR3 consists of 16 residues. The DNA of the CDR3 is TGCGCCAGCAGCTCGGCTGGCGGGGGGTCTGGGAATGAGCAGTTCTTC. It yields the protein CASSSAGGGSGNEQFF.

This rearrangement joins TRBV18 to TRBJ1-1; D remains ambiguous. The length of the CDR3 is 14 residues. From germline, CDR1 is KGHSH and CDR2 LQKENI. With 3 bases removed from V and 4 bases from J, the gap between germline ends came to 12 bases. CDR3 residues: CASSPGHPGTEAFF. The CDR3 DNA follows: TGTGCCAGCTCACCCGGGCACCCTGGCACTGAAGCTTTCTTT. The full variable domain, with the rest looked up from reference TRBV18 and TRBJ1-1, is NAGVMQNPRHLVRRRGQEARLRCSPMKGHSHVYWYRQLPEEGLKFMVYLQKENIIDESGMPKERFSAEFPKEGPSILRIQQVVRGDSAAYFCASSPGHPGTEAFFGQGTRLTVV.

V and J are TRBV13 and TRBJ1-3; D is ambiguous. The V end lost 2 bases, the J end lost 0 bases, and 17 bases lay between the germline ends. Per the germline V gene, CDR1 is PRHDT and CDR2 is FYEKMQ (reference sequence). The length of the CDR3 is 18 residues. CDR3 bases: TGTGCCAGCAGCTTATCCCTACTGAGGGCCTACTCTGGAAACACCATATATTTT. Translating gives CASSLSLLRAYSGNTIYF.

DNA for the CDR3: TGTGCCAGCAGCCAAGACCTTGGTAGCGGTCCCTACAATGAGCAGTTCTTC. Protein: CASSQDLGSGPYNEQFF. This rearrangement joins TRBV14 to TRBJ2-1; D is perhaps TRBD2 (6 bases). The CDR3 runs to 17 residues. Germline loops: CDR1 SGHDN, CDR2 FVKESK. The V gene lost 0 bases and the J gene lost 2 bases, with 14 bases spanning the gap.

In its sample, this clone was seen a few times. The chain recombines TRBV13 with TRBJ2-5, with 10 bases that match TRBD1. The CDR3 extends over 14 amino acids. Germline assignment: CDR1 PRHDT and CDR2 FYEKMQ (reference sequence). After removal of 4 bases from V and 6 bases from J, the junction contained 5 bases not matched to a gene. CDR3 in DNA: TGTGCCAGCAGCTCGACAGGGGGCGGGAAGACCCAGTACTTC. Residues: CASSSTGGGKTQYF. Looking up the rest from reference TRBV13 and TRBJ2-5 gives the full variable domain: AAGVIQSPRHLIKEKRETATLKCYPIPRHDTVYWYQQGPGQDPQFLISFYEKMQSDKGSIPDRFSAQQFSDYHSELNMSSLELGDSALYFCASSSTGGGKTQYFGPGTRLLVL.

The V and J genes are TRBV2 and TRBJ1-2; D possibly corresponds to TRBD1 (5 bases). Looked up from germline, CDR1 is SNHLY and CDR2 is FYNNEI. CDR3 length: 11 amino acids. V was clipped by 5 bases and J by 8 bases, with 9 bases between them. CDR3 amino acids: CASSPGLGYTF. The CDR3 bases are TGTGCCAGCAGTCCAGGGTTGGGCTACACCTTC.

In DNA, the CDR3 is TGTGCCAGCAGCTTAGTCGGAGGGAGCAATCAGCCCCAGCATTTT. Translation: CASSLVGGSNQPQHF. The rearrangement links TRBV5-6 to TRBJ1-5; D is unclear. Trimming took 2 bases from V and 1 from J, leaving 10 bases between them. Germline V CDR1 and CDR2: SGHDT, YYEEEE. This CDR3 region has 15 residues.

V gene TRBV7-9 combines with J gene TRBJ1-5; D perhaps matches TRBD1 (5 bases). Germline V gene data show CDR1 as SEHNR and CDR2 as FQNEAQ (reference sequence). There are 14 residues in the CDR3. Trimming pared 5 bases from V and 9 bases from J, leaving 17 bases between. CDR3 region: CASSRGQGLMPQHF. CDR3 nucleotides: TGTGCCAGCAGCCGAGGGCAGGGACTGATGCCCCAGCATTTT.